What follows are 23 T cell receptor beta chains derived from one specimen sequenced in a study of T cell repertoires in cytomegalovirus infection. TCRdb analysed the reads with MiXCR anew, one entry per CDR3 protein. The sample holds under 350,000 distinct CDR3 sequences, around 10% seen once. Sequenced input: PBMCs. The receptor source for this set is a human donor in good health (CMV status not recorded). Some clones in this sample may be carry-over from other donors' samples.

This clonotype has more than one count but fewer than ten. The chain employs TRBV20-1 and TRBJ1-6; perhaps TRBD1 as D (5 bases). This CDR3 has 13 residues. Trimming stripped 4 bases from V and 8 bases from J, with 12 bases between. Per germline, CDR1 DFQATT and CDR2 SNEGSKA (reference sequence). In DNA, the CDR3 is TGCAGTGCTAAGCAGGGTTTGGATTCACCCCTCCACTTT. It translates to CSAKQGLDSPLHF.

Many counts were recorded for this clonotype. This chain joins TRBV10-3 and TRBJ1-5; D might be TRBD1 (5 bases). V was shortened by 4 bases and J by 9 bases, with 16 bases between the two germline ends. Germline CDR1 and CDR2: ENHRY and SYGVKD. The CDR3 spans 14 residues. The CDR3 here is CAISGGEGIRPQHF. CDR3 sequence (DNA): TGTGCCATCAGTGGAGGGGAGGGCATTCGGCCCCAGCATTTT.

This clonotype was seen many times. The chain combines TRBV7-3 with TRBJ2-4, with 9 bases identical to TRBD2. Trimming cost V 5 bases and J 3 bases; bases outside gene matches: 8. The CDR3 runs to 16 residues. Germline V gene lookup returns CDR1 SGHTA and CDR2 FQGTGA. The CDR3 region is CASSPSGGRIKNIQYF. The CDR3 nucleotides read TGTGCCAGCAGCCCAAGCGGGGGGCGGATCAAAAACATTCAGTACTTC.

This clonotype was seen repeatedly, ten times or more. The V and J genes are TRBV28 and TRBJ2-1; the D is unclear. Trimming left V 8 bases short and J 7 bases short, with 12 bases between. The CDR3 is 12 amino acids. The V gene's germline CDR1 is MDHEN and CDR2 SYDVKM. DNA of the CDR3: TGTGCCAGCGGAATAGGTGGAAATGAGCAGTTCTTC. It translates to CASGIGGNEQFF.

Worth noting for this clonotype: This may arise from a read error, as a much more abundant clone is one base away. J is TRBJ2-1 and V is TRBV11-2; D gene uncertain. Germline values: CDR1 SGHAT, CDR2 FQNNGV. The CDR3 consists of 12 residues. CDR3 protein: CGSSLDEQAPFF. The CDR3 region has the DNA TGTGGCAGCAGCTTAGATGAACAAGCCCCGTTCTTC.

This clonotype came up a few times. The chain carries TRBV7-9 and TRBJ2-2, with 7 nucleotides matching TRBD2. From germline, CDR1 is SEHNR and CDR2 FQNEAQ (reference sequence). The CDR3 loop spans 16 amino acids. J was trimmed by 3 bases and V by 5 bases; bases with no gene match: 9. The CDR3 loop is CASSRDYPRHTGELFF. CDR3 bases: TGTGCCAGCAGCCGGGACTATCCAAGACACACCGGGGAGCTGTTTTTT.

This clonotype was seen at least ten times. The chain carries TRBV6-5 and TRBJ2-5; D is tentatively TRBD1 or TRBD2 (6 bases each). The CDR3 is 15 residues long. Germline V CDR1 and CDR2: MNHEY, SVGAGI. The germline V and J ends were trimmed by 0 bases and 3 bases, with 11 bases remaining between them. CDR3 DNA sequence: TGTGCCAGCAGTTACTCGCGGGACACAAAAGAGACCCAGTACTTC. Its translation: CASSYSRDTKETQYF.

The CDR3 loop reads CASGTQNIQYF. The CDR3 DNA sequence: TGTGCCAGCGGTACCCAAAACATTCAGTACTTC. The rearrangement links TRBV12-3 or TRBV12-4 to TRBJ2-4, with D hard to call. Trimming took off 8 bases at V and 5 bases at J, with 7 bases between the two ends. CDR3 size: 11 residues.

This clonotype was recorded at least ten times. This chain links TRBV14 with TRBJ1-2; D is undetermined. V was pared by 1 base and J by 8 bases, with 11 bases between. The CDR3 has 13 amino acids. Germline V lookup: CDR1 SGHDN, CDR2 FVKESK. Here the CDR3 DNA reads TGTGCCAGCAGCCAAGCGCGGCTGAGGGGCTACACCTTC. As protein: CASSQARLRGYTF.

This clonotype was picked up many times. CDR3 sequence: CSARDLAQGEVEAFF. Here the CDR3 DNA reads TGCAGTGCTAGAGATCTGGCACAGGGGGAGGTTGAAGCTTTCTTT. This chain links TRBV20-1 with TRBJ1-1; 8 nucleotides agree with TRBD1. The CDR3 covers 15 residues. CDR1 DFQATT and CDR2 SNEGSKA come from the germline V gene (reference sequence). Unmatched junction bases numbered 10, after V lost 0 bases and J lost 7 bases.

This chain connects TRBV29-1 to TRBJ1-1, with D possibly being TRBD1 (6 bases). Germline CDR1 SQVTM, CDR2 ANQGSEA. The CDR3 sequence is 14 residues long. Trimming removed 6 bases from V and 4 bases from J, with 18 bases in between. CDR3 residues: CSVLDWDKGTEAFF. The CDR3 region has the DNA TGCAGCGTCCTTGATTGGGACAAAGGCACTGAAGCTTTCTTT.

This clonotype showed up many times. This rearrangement joins TRBV20-1 to TRBJ1-1, with 9 positions matching TRBD1. The CDR3 covers 15 residues. Germline assignment: CDR1 DFQATT and CDR2 SNEGSKA (reference sequence). V lost 3 bases and J lost 1; bases outside the gene matches: 6. DNA of the CDR3: TGCAGTGCTAGTACTCTACAGGGGGCGAACACTGAAGCTTTCTTT. Its translation: CSASTLQGANTEAFF.

In its sample, this clonotype was seen many times. This chain links TRBV10-2 with TRBJ2-5; D is ambiguous. The germline V and J ends were trimmed by 0 bases and 9 bases, with 17 bases remaining between them. Germline V gene sequence: CDR1 WSHSY, CDR2 SAAADI. The CDR3 is 15 residues long. The CDR3 sequence is CASSESRGSVLAQYF. In DNA, the CDR3 is TGCGCCAGCAGTGAGTCGAGAGGCAGCGTTTTGGCCCAGTACTTC.

This clonotype was counted at least ten times. V gene TRBV28 combines with J gene TRBJ1-5; 8 bases align to TRBD1. This CDR3 region has 13 residues. The junction had 2 bases not matched to a gene; V was cut back by 6 bases and J by 4 bases. CDR1 and CDR2 from the germline V gene are MDHEN and SYDVKM. CDR3 residues: CASRRQGNQPQHF. CDR3 coding DNA: TGTGCCAGCAGAAGACAGGGGAATCAGCCCCAGCATTTT. The full variable domain, in which reference TRBV28 and TRBJ1-5 provide the parts outside the CDR3, is DVKVTQSSRYLVKRTGEKVFLECVQDMDHENMFWYRQDPGLGLRLIYFSYDVKMKEKGDIPEGYSVSREKKERFSLILESASTNQTSMYLCASRRQGNQPQHFGDGTRLSIL.

The table lists this clonotype with many counts. The chain has TRBV6-5 and TRBJ1-2; D call uncertain. This CDR3 contains 13 residues. The V end was cut by 0 bases, the J end by 4 bases, with 6 bases between. The germline V gene encodes CDR1 MNHEY and CDR2 SVGAGI. CDR3 amino acids: CASSYSTSYGYTF. The CDR3 nucleotides are TGTGCCAGCAGTTACTCGACATCCTATGGCTACACCTTC.

The chain recombines TRBV29-1 with TRBJ2-7, with 7 bases matching TRBD2. There are 12 residues in the CDR3. Germline V CDR1 and CDR2: SQVTM, ANQGSEA. Losses at the gene ends were 5 bases for V and 3 bases for J; bases not matched to a gene: 4. The CDR3 DNA sequence: TGCAGCGTTCCTAGCGGCGGCTACGAGCAGTACTTC. Protein sequence: CSVPSGGYEQYF.

This clonotype was counted ten times or more. This chain uses TRBV6-2 or TRBV6-3 with TRBJ1-1, with 9 bases matching TRBD1. Unmatched junction bases numbered 17, after V lost 6 bases and J lost 0 bases. CDR3 length equals 19 residues. CDR1 is MNHEY and CDR2 is SVGEGT in the germline V gene. CDR3 bases: TGTGCCAGCAGCCTGCTCCTTGGACAGGGGATACGACTGAACACTGAAGCTTTCTTT. As protein: CASSLLLGQGIRLNTEAFF.

This clonotype appeared many times. The J gene is TRBJ2-2, the V gene TRBV5-4, with TRBD1 matching 8 bases. J was trimmed by 6 bases and V by 3 bases; bases with no gene match: 7. Germline V gene sequence: CDR1 SGHNT, CDR2 YYREEE (reference sequence). This CDR3 spans 15 amino acids. CDR3 in DNA: TGTGCCAGCAGCTCCGGGACAGGATATTCCGGGGAGCTGTTTTTT. Protein sequence: CASSSGTGYSGELFF.

This clonotype was detected many times. This chain connects TRBV28 to TRBJ2-7; the match to TRBD2 covers 8 bases. This CDR3 is 15 amino acids long. From germline, CDR1 is MDHEN and CDR2 SYDVKM. V was clipped by 6 bases and J by 1 base; unmatched bases: 8. CDR3 nucleotides: TGTGCCAGCAGCCCTCTGAGCGGGGGTTCCTACGAGCAGTACGTC. Encoded protein: CASSPLSGGSYEQYV.

This clonotype was detected only a few times. The CDR3 DNA reads as TGTGCCAGCAGTTCACTAGCGGGGCACCAAGAGACCCAGTACTTC. This encodes CASSSLAGHQETQYF. The V gene is TRBV12-3 or TRBV12-4, the J gene TRBJ2-5; 10 bases are a match to TRBD2. The CDR3 runs 15 residues. Trimming at V came to 4 bases and at J to 0 bases, leaving 2 bases not matched to a gene.

The J gene is TRBJ2-2, the V gene TRBV2; the D gene is possibly TRBD2 (6 bases). CDR1 is SNHLY, CDR2 FYNNEI, per germline. V was trimmed by 4 bases and J by 3 bases, leaving 18 bases between them. The CDR3 runs 17 residues. CDR3 protein: CASSAASWRGDTGELFF. The CDR3, as DNA: TGTGCCAGCAGTGCCGCGTCGTGGCGCGGGGACACCGGGGAGCTGTTTTTT.

This clonotype was picked up many times. The V and J genes are TRBV6-4 and TRBJ2-3; the D is unclear. V was trimmed by 3 bases and J by 2 bases, leaving 12 bases between them. Germline values: CDR1 MRHNA, CDR2 SNTAGT. The length of the CDR3 is 15 residues. This chain's CDR3 is CASSESEHYTDTQYF. The CDR3 bases are TGTGCCAGCAGTGAGTCCGAACATTACACAGATACGCAGTATTTT.

This clonotype occurred many times. The CDR3 sequence: CSVEGWGGITEAFF. Written as DNA, the CDR3 is TGCAGCGTGGAGGGATGGGGGGGTATCACTGAAGCTTTCTTT. The chain has TRBV29-1 and TRBJ1-1; D is perhaps TRBD1 (5 bases). Trimming took off 6 bases at V and 4 bases at J, with 18 bases between the two ends. CDR3 length: 14 residues. Looked up from germline, CDR1 is SQVTM and CDR2 is ANQGSEA.